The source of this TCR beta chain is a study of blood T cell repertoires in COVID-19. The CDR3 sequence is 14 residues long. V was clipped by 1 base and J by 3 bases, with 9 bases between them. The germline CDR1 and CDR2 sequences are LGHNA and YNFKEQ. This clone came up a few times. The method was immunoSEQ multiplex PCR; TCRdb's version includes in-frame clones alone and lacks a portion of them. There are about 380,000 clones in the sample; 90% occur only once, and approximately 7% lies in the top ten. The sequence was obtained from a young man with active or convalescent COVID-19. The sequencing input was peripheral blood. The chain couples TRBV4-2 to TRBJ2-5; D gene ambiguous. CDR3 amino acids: CASSQGAKKETQYF. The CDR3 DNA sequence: TGTGCCAGCAGCCAAGGTGCTAAGAAAGAGACCCAGTACTTC.